These T cell receptor beta chains were read from a single sample in a study of early T cells in non-severe SARS-CoV-2 infection. Using its own MiXCR run on the 5' RACE reads, TCRdb lists one record per CDR3 protein. The sample carries about 36,000 distinct CDR3 sequences, 6% to 7.5% recorded once. The material was whole blood, obtained at baseline. These receptors were collected from an adult who was a healthcare worker with PCR-confirmed SARS-CoV-2 infection or an uninfected control (not recorded which). Each CDR3 is given with its conserved first and last residue. Fields, in order: J gene, V gene, CDR3 length, clone size, D gene, CDR3 protein, CDR3 DNA. A D gene is named only where the DNA matches it firmly. The listing skips clone size in some rows; elsewhere it reads once, few, many or a size class.

TRBJ1-1 | TRBV28 | 13 | once | - | CASSLHTRIKAFF | TGTGCCAGCAGTTTACACACCCGAATTAAAGCTTTCTTT
TRBJ1-1 | TRBV2 | 14 | - | - | CASSEQGGGTEAFF | TGTGCCAGCAGTGAACAGGGTGGAGGGACTGAAGCTTTCTTT
TRBJ2-7 | TRBV5-5 | 14 | many | - | CASSLIGDSYEQYF | TGTGCCAGCAGCTTGATTGGGGACTCCTACGAGCAGTACTTC
TRBJ1-6 | TRBV5-5 | 15 | - | TRBD1 | CASSSGQGRNSPLHF | TGTGCCAGCAGCTCAGGACAGGGGCGTAATTCACCCCTCCACTTT
TRBJ1-5 | TRBV12-3/TRBV12-4 | 16 | - | - | CASSPIWGVADQPQHF | TGTGCCAGCAGCCCGATTTGGGGCGTAGCTGATCAGCCCCAGCATTTT
TRBJ2-1 | TRBV30 | 12 | many | - | CAWSSPLNEQFF | TGTGCCTGGAGTTCCCCCCTCAATGAGCAGTTCTTC
TRBJ1-1 | TRBV7-9 | 13 | many | - | CASIRDVGTEAFF | TGTGCCAGCATCAGGGACGTGGGGACTGAAGCTTTCTTT
TRBJ2-7 | TRBV3-1 | 13 | few | TRBD1 | CASSQWDSWEQYF | TGTGCCAGCAGCCAATGGGACAGTTGGGAGCAGTACTTC
TRBJ2-7 | TRBV4-2 | 15 | - | - | CASSQESSTPYEQYF | TGTGCCAGCAGCCAAGAGAGTAGTACTCCCTACGAGCAGTACTTC
TRBJ1-4 | TRBV6-5 | 13 | - | - | CASSDYSNEKLFF | TGTGCCAGCAGTGATTACAGTAATGAAAAACTGTTTTTT
TRBJ2-7 | TRBV12-3/TRBV12-4 | 14 | few | TRBD1 | CASTRGQGLDEQYF | TGTGCCAGCACCAGAGGACAGGGTCTCGACGAGCAGTACTTC
TRBJ2-7 | TRBV11-2 | 12 | few | - | CASSLSAYEQYF | TGTGCCAGCAGCTTGAGCGCCTACGAGCAGTACTTC
TRBJ2-7 | TRBV6-2/TRBV6-3 | 13 | few | - | CASRLSQLYEQYF | TGTGCCAGCAGGCTGTCACAGCTCTACGAGCAGTACTTC
TRBJ1-2 | TRBV7-2 | 15 | - | TRBD1 | CASSQGRQGVYGYTF | TGTGCCAGCAGCCAGGGTCGACAGGGGGTCTATGGCTACACCTTC
TRBJ2-1 | TRBV11-2 | 16 | many | TRBD1 | CASSLSERTGSDEQFF | TGTGCCAGCAGCTTATCCGAGCGGACAGGTAGCGATGAGCAGTTCTTC
TRBJ1-2 | TRBV11-1 | 16 | - | TRBD1 | CASSRGTGQGGYGYTF | TGTGCCAGCAGCCGTGGCACGGGACAGGGGGGCTATGGCTACACCTTC
TRBJ1-2 | TRBV3-1 | 14 | - | - | CASSQGRSGYGYTF | TGTGCCAGCAGCCAAGGACGGTCAGGGTATGGCTACACCTTC
TRBJ2-2 | TRBV12-3/TRBV12-4 | 14 | many | - | CASSLGGITGELFF | TGTGCCAGCAGTTTAGGTGGGATCACCGGGGAGCTGTTTTTT
TRBJ1-1 | TRBV28 | 14 | many | TRBD1 | CASRTGGGVTEAFF | TGTGCCAGCAGGACAGGGGGAGGCGTGACTGAAGCTTTCTTT
TRBJ2-3 | TRBV28 | 17 | - | TRBD2 | CASGFNPLAAGTDTQYF | TGTGCCAGCGGTTTTAACCCCCTAGCGGCGGGCACAGATACGCAGTATTTT
TRBJ2-7 | TRBV2 | 12 | many | - | CASSVGVYEQYF | TGTGCCAGCAGTGTTGGGGTCTACGAGCAGTACTTC
TRBJ1-4 | TRBV18 | 14 | many | - | CASSPTGGNEKLFF | TGTGCCAGCTCACCCACCGGGGGCAATGAAAAACTGTTTTTT
TRBJ2-7 | TRBV27 | 14 | - | TRBD1 | CASSRNRGGYEQYF | TGTGCCAGCAGTAGAAACAGGGGCGGCTACGAGCAGTACTTC
TRBJ2-1 | TRBV28 | 11 | many | - | CASSPREKQFF | TGTGCCAGCAGTCCCCGGGAGAAGCAGTTCTTC
TRBJ1-6 | TRBV6-5 | 14 | few | - | CASREGSYNSPLHF | TGTGCCAGCAGGGAAGGGAGTTACAATTCACCCCTCCACTTT
TRBJ2-5 | TRBV20-1 | 17 | - | TRBD2 | CSARTTAGRREQETQYF | TGCAGTGCTAGAACGACAGCGGGAAGACGTGAACAAGAGACCCAGTACTTC
TRBJ2-7 | TRBV19 | 15 | many | - | CASSIVALATYEQYF | TGTGCCAGTAGTATTGTCGCCCTAGCGACCTACGAGCAGTACTTC
TRBJ2-2 | TRBV19 | 16 | few | - | CASGGRQASNTGELFF | TGTGCCAGTGGGGGGAGACAGGCTTCGAACACCGGGGAGCTGTTTTTT
TRBJ1-3 | TRBV5-6 | 15 | many | - | CASSLAGSPVDTIYF | TGTGCCAGCAGCTTGGCCGGCAGCCCTGTGGACACCATATATTTT
TRBJ2-2 | TRBV7-3 | 13 | many | - | CASSSLVAGELFF | TGTGCCAGCAGCTCCCTTGTTGCCGGGGAGCTGTTTTTT
TRBJ2-1 | TRBV3-1 | 16 | few | TRBD1 | CASSQPGQGTGNEQFF | TGTGCCAGCAGCCAGCCGGGACAGGGCACCGGCAATGAGCAGTTCTTC
TRBJ1-1 | TRBV19 | 13 | - | TRBD1 | CASSRGTGTEAFF | TGTGCCAGTAGTAGAGGGACAGGCACTGAAGCTTTCTTT
TRBJ2-4 | TRBV11-1 | 17 | many | TRBD1 | CASSFGQGDLAKNIQYF | TGTGCCAGCAGCTTCGGGCAGGGGGATCTAGCCAAAAACATTCAGTACTTC
TRBJ2-4 | TRBV29-1 | 14 | few | - | CSVGMGVGKNIQYF | TGCAGCGTTGGTATGGGGGTCGGCAAAAACATTCAGTACTTC
TRBJ2-4 | TRBV19 | 15 | - | - | CASSPASRAKNIQYF | TGTGCCAGTAGTCCCGCCTCCCGGGCCAAAAACATTCAGTACTTC
TRBJ1-5 | TRBV20-1 | 13 | few | - | CSAKGMDNQPQHF | TGCAGTGCCAAGGGGATGGACAATCAGCCCCAGCATTTT
TRBJ2-1 | TRBV6-2/TRBV6-3 | 13 | - | - | CASSSSTEGEQFF | TGTGCCAGCAGTTCTTCAACGGAGGGTGAGCAGTTCTTC
TRBJ1-1 | TRBV27 | 13 | once | - | CASSLNRNTEAFF | TGTGCCAGCAGTTTGAATCGAAACACTGAAGCTTTCTTT
TRBJ1-2 | TRBV28 | 13 | few | - | CASGRINFNGYTF | TGTGCCAGCGGAAGAATAAACTTTAATGGCTACACCTTC
TRBJ1-2 | TRBV14 | 15 | many | - | CASSQDVGGGYGYTF | TGTGCCAGCAGCCAAGATGTCGGAGGGGGCTATGGCTACACCTTC
TRBJ2-5 | TRBV6-2/TRBV6-3 | 14 | - | - | CASWQRTIQETQYF | TGTGCCAGCTGGCAGCGGACGATACAAGAGACCCAGTACTTC
TRBJ2-2 | TRBV7-2 | 17 | - | TRBD1 | CASSLTSDRGRTGELFF | TGTGCCAGCAGCTTAACTTCCGACAGGGGAAGGACCGGGGAGCTGTTTTTT
TRBJ1-1 | TRBV10-3 | 15 | few | - | CATASGPVGDTEAFF | TGTGCCACCGCTTCGGGACCCGTGGGAGACACTGAAGCTTTCTTT
TRBJ2-1 | TRBV19 | 14 | few | - | CASSIRERRNEQFF | TGTGCCAGTAGTATACGAGAGCGTCGGAATGAGCAGTTCTTC
TRBJ2-5 | TRBV6-2/TRBV6-3 | 15 | medium-sized | TRBD2 | CASTPGLAGSETQYF | TGTGCCAGCACCCCCGGACTAGCGGGATCTGAGACCCAGTACTTC